This TCR beta chain came from a study of response to subunit inactivated influenza vaccine. General study points: Authors suggested each seasonal flu vaccination may recruit only limited numbers of new T cells.

The germline V and J ends were trimmed by 0 bases and 6 bases, with 7 bases remaining between them. The length of the CDR3 is 14 residues. The germline V gene encodes CDR1 SGHRS and CDR2 YFSETQ. Points on this clonotype: Its antigen is as yet unknown.

TCRdb itself ran the RT-PCR reads through MiXCR, one entry per CDR3 protein. The repertoire holds approximately 730,000 distinct CDR3 sequences, with about 15% as singletons. This TCR came from a man aged 45-65 years who received an inactivated influenza vaccine. Specimen: PBMCs from blood, collected approximately 15 days before vaccination. The chain carries TRBV5-1 and TRBJ1-6; D unclear. The CDR3 DNA sequence: TGCGCCAGCAGCTTGGAACGGATTAATTCACCCCTCCACTTT. The encoded protein is CASSLERINSPLHF.